A selection of T cell receptor beta chains follows, all from one sample in a study of regulatory T cells in long-lasting Graves disease. TCRdb redid the calling of the multiplex PCR reads with MiXCR, one entry per CDR3 protein. The sample yields roughly 420,000 distinct CDR3 sequences, around 15% seen once. The specimen comprised peripheral blood mononuclear cells (PBMCs), sampled at new diagnosis, from a patient treated with antithyroid drugs. All receptors derive from a female donor with Graves disease. Each CDR3 is given with its conserved first and last residue. D genes are given only for firm matches. Only some rows state a clone size, as once, few, many or a class for expanded clones.

v_gene,abundance,j_gene,d_gene,CDR3aa,CDR3nt
TRBV9,few,TRBJ2-3,NA,CASSPSGPESADTQYF,TGTGCCAGCAGCCCTTCGGGCCCCGAATCCGCAGATACGCAGTATTTT
TRBV4-1,NA,TRBJ1-1,NA,CASSQDRGANTEAFF,TGCGCCAGCAGCCAAGATCGGGGGGCGAACACTGAAGCTTTCTTT
TRBV5-5,many,TRBJ1-4,TRBD1,CASSLGQINEKLFF,TGTGCCAGCAGCCTGGGACAGATAAATGAAAAACTGTTTTTT
TRBV3-1,many,TRBJ2-2,NA,CASLTGTTGELFF,TGTGCCAGCCTAACAGGGACCACCGGGGAGCTGTTTTTT
TRBV6-1,NA,TRBJ2-5,TRBD1,CASSSTDLATGGQETQYF,TGTGCCAGCAGCTCAACAGATCTGGCTACAGGGGGTCAAGAGACCCAGTACTTC
TRBV27,NA,TRBJ2-7,NA,CASKGPGGSDEQYF,TGTGCCAGCAAAGGGCCAGGGGGGTCCGACGAGCAGTACTTC
TRBV20-1,many,TRBJ2-7,TRBD1,CSATDRKGYEQYF,TGCAGTGCTACGGACAGGAAAGGCTACGAGCAGTACTTC
TRBV7-2,few,TRBJ2-5,NA,CASRNGGVGETQYF,TGTGCCAGCAGGAATGGCGGGGTAGGAGAGACCCAGTACTTC
TRBV19,NA,TRBJ2-2,NA,CASITGGESIGELFF,TGTGCCAGTATTACGGGGGGCGAGTCTATCGGGGAGCTGTTTTTT
TRBV5-1,many,TRBJ1-4,TRBD1,CASSLKTGGLEKLFF,TGCGCCAGCAGCTTGAAGACAGGGGGCCTTGAAAAACTGTTTTTT
TRBV6-1,few,TRBJ2-7,NA,CASTEEKQYF,TGTGCCAGCACTGAGGAGAAGCAGTACTTC
TRBV9,many,TRBJ2-1,NA,CASSVGPGRNEQFF,TGTGCCAGCAGCGTAGGTCCGGGCCGAAATGAGCAGTTCTTC
TRBV14,NA,TRBJ2-2,TRBD1,CASSQEFRGSTGELFF,TGTGCCAGCAGCCAAGAATTCAGGGGGAGCACCGGGGAGCTGTTTTTT
TRBV9,NA,TRBJ1-2,NA,CASSTGRSDGYTF,TGTGCCAGCAGTACCGGACGGTCTGATGGCTACACCTTC
TRBV12-3/TRBV12-4,many,TRBJ2-7,NA,CASRLGTSSYEQYF,TGTGCCAGCAGGCTCGGGACTTCTTCCTACGAGCAGTACTTC
TRBV14,many,TRBJ2-7,TRBD2,CASSQEGLGGYEQYF,TGTGCCAGCAGCCAAGAGGGACTAGGAGGGTACGAGCAGTACTTC
TRBV20-1,many,TRBJ1-6,NA,CSASTGQYNSPLHF,TGCAGTGCTAGTACCGGACAGTATAATTCACCCCTCCACTTT
TRBV3-1,many,TRBJ1-2,NA,CASSQEEQGINYGYTF,TGTGCCAGCAGCCAAGAGGAACAGGGTATTAACTATGGCTACACCTTC
TRBV6-1,many,TRBJ2-2,NA,CASSEGPNLGELFF,TGTGCCAGCAGTGAAGGTCCGAACCTCGGGGAGCTGTTTTTT
TRBV7-9,many,TRBJ2-1,TRBD2,CATGLAGGGEQFF,TGTGCCACGGGACTAGCGGGAGGGGGTGAGCAGTTCTTC
TRBV20-1,many,TRBJ2-7,TRBD2,CSAKGPSGVGYEQYF,TGCAGTGCCAAGGGCCCTAGCGGGGTAGGGTACGAGCAGTACTTC
TRBV7-9,NA,TRBJ1-5,NA,CASSSGRDSNQPQHF,TGTGCCAGCAGCTCAGGGCGGGATAGCAATCAGCCCCAGCATTTT
TRBV3-1,many,TRBJ2-3,NA,CASSQRDTQYF,TGTGCCAGCAGCCAGCGGGATACGCAGTATTTT
TRBV27,many,TRBJ1-2,NA,CASSFGLGSLGYTF,TGTGCCAGCAGTTTTGGGTTAGGAAGCCTTGGCTACACCTTC
TRBV19,NA,TRBJ1-2,TRBD1,CATTTRDRDGYTF,TGTGCCACCACCACCCGGGACAGGGATGGCTACACCTTC
TRBV12-3/TRBV12-4,many,TRBJ1-5,NA,CASSFFGQGSNQPQHF,TGTGCCAGCAGTTTCTTTGGGCAGGGGAGCAATCAGCCCCAGCATTTT
TRBV12-5,many,TRBJ1-1,NA,CASGLVFGRTIEAFF,TGTGCTAGTGGTTTGGTATTTGGGCGGACGATTGAAGCTTTCTTT
TRBV15,NA,TRBJ2-1,NA,CATSPSGTYNEQFF,TGTGCCACCAGCCCGTCGGGGACGTACAATGAGCAGTTCTTC
TRBV7-9,many,TRBJ1-2,NA,CASSLGDANYGYTF,TGTGCCAGCAGCTTAGGGGACGCAAACTATGGCTACACCTTC
TRBV5-5,NA,TRBJ1-1,TRBD1,CASSSDRGRLGTEAFF,TGTGCCAGCAGCTCGGACAGGGGGCGGTTGGGCACTGAAGCTTTCTTT
TRBV10-3,NA,TRBJ2-1,TRBD2,CAIRGETSGLHNEQFF,TGTGCCATCAGGGGGGAGACTAGCGGGCTACACAATGAGCAGTTCTTC
TRBV5-8,once,TRBJ2-5,NA,CASSHRTKQETQYF,TGTGCCAGCAGCCACCGGACTAAACAAGAGACCCAGTACTTC
TRBV7-6,few,TRBJ2-1,TRBD2,CASSLAASGGSYNEQFF,TGTGCCAGCAGCTTAGCTGCTAGCGGGGGCTCCTACAATGAGCAGTTCTTC
TRBV7-2,NA,TRBJ1-5,TRBD1,CASSLDRDRGNQPQHF,TGTGCCAGCAGCTTAGATCGGGACAGGGGCAATCAGCCCCAGCATTTT
TRBV9,many,TRBJ2-7,TRBD2,CASSGASGSGYEQYF,TGTGCCAGCAGCGGCGCTAGCGGGAGTGGATACGAGCAGTACTTC
TRBV3-1,many,TRBJ1-5,NA,CASSRSGTQPQHF,TGTGCCAGCAGCCGATCAGGGACCCAGCCCCAGCATTTT
TRBV5-6,NA,TRBJ2-1,NA,CASSTGPLSSYNEQFF,TGTGCCAGCAGCACGGGACCCCTGAGCTCCTACAATGAGCAGTTCTTC
TRBV2,many,TRBJ2-3,TRBD1,CASSGDSQGGTDTQYF,TGTGCCAGCAGTGGGGACAGCCAAGGAGGTACAGATACGCAGTATTTT
TRBV6-2/TRBV6-3,NA,TRBJ2-2,TRBD1,CASRRDRGPAGELFF,TGTGCCAGCAGGAGGGACAGGGGGCCTGCCGGGGAGCTGTTTTTT
TRBV20-1,many,TRBJ2-7,TRBD2,CSASGGSGSLSYEQYF,TGCAGTGCTAGTGGTGGTAGCGGGAGTTTATCCTACGAGCAGTACTTC
TRBV12-3/TRBV12-4,NA,TRBJ2-1,NA,CASRSITSFDEQFF,TGTGCCAGCAGATCAATTACTAGCTTCGATGAGCAGTTCTTC
TRBV25-1,NA,TRBJ2-7,TRBD2,CASSEGWTSGIHEQYF,TGTGCCAGCAGTGAAGGCTGGACTAGCGGGATCCACGAGCAGTACTTC
TRBV20-1,many,TRBJ2-7,NA,CSALKGVIDEQYF,TGCAGTGCGCTTAAGGGGGTTATAGACGAGCAGTACTTC
TRBV29-1,many,TRBJ2-2,TRBD2,CSAGRREGTGELFF,TGCAGCGCCGGGCGGCGGGAGGGCACCGGGGAGCTGTTTTTT
TRBV7-9,NA,TRBJ2-3,NA,CASSGRPGGWGTDTQYF,TGTGCCAGCAGCGGCCGGCCGGGCGGATGGGGCACAGATACGCAGTATTTT